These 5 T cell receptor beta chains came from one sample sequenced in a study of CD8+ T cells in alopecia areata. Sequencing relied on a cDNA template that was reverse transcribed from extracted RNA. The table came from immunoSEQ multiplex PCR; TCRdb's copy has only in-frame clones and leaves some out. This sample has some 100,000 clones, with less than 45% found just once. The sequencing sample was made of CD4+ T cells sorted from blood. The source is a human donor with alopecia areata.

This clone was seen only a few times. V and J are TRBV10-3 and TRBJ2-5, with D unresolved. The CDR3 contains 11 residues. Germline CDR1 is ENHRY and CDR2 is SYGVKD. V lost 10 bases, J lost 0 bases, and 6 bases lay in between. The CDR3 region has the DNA TGTGCCACCCAGTACCAAGAGACCCAGTACTTC. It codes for CATQYQETQYF.

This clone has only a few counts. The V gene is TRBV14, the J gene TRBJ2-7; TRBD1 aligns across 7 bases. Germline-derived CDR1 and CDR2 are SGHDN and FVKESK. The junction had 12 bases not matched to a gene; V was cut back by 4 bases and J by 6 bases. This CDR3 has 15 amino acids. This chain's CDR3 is CASSPIDRVKSEQYF. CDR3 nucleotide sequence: TGTGCCAGCAGCCCTATTGACAGGGTGAAGAGCGAGCAGTACTTC. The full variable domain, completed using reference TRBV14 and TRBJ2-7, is EAGVTQFPSHSVIEKGQTVTLRCDPISGHDNLYWYRRVMGKEIKFLLHFVKESKQDESGMPNNRFLAERTGGTYSTLKVQPAELEDSGVYFCASSPIDRVKSEQYFGPGTRLTVT.

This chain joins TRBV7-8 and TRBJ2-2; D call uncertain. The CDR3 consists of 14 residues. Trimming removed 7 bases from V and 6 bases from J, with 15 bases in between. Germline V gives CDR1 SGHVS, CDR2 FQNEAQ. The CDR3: CASKERMVAGELFF. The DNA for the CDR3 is TGTGCCAGCAAAGAGCGTATGGTGGCCGGGGAGCTGTTTTTT.

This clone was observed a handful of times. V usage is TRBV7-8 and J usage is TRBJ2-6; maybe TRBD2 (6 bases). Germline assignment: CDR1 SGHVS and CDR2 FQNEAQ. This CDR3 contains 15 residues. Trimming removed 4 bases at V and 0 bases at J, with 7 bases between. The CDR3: CASSSGVSGANVLTF. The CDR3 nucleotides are TGTGCCAGCAGCTCGGGGGTCTCTGGGGCCAACGTCCTGACTTTC.

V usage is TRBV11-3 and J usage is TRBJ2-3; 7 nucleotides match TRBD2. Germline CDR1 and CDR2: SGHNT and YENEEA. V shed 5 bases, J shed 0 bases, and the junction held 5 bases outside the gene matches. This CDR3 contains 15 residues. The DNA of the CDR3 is TGTGCCAGCAGCATGGGGGGGACCAGCACAGATACGCAGTATTTT. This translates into CASSMGGTSTDTQYF.